A selection of T cell receptor beta chains follows, all from one sample in a study of T-cell memory formation after mild COVID-19. TCRdb re-analysed the 5' RACE reads in MiXCR, keeping a single row per CDR3 protein. Of fewer than 200,000 distinct CDR3 sequences in the sample, 10% to 15% were seen once. Sequences were obtained from PBMCs or a T cell subset sorted from them (not recorded which). All receptors come from a man between 18 and 29 years old who had mild COVID-19 (a few samples of this study predate the infection). Cell type and time point are not known. The CDR3 runs from the conserved cysteine through the conserved F or W. A D gene is named only where the DNA matches it firmly. Clone size is stated in some rows and not others, as once, few, many or a class when expanded.

>few|TRBJ2-2|.|TRBV4-3
TGCGCCAGCAGTCGCGGACTTTTAACCGGGGAGCTGTTTTTT
CASSRGLLTGELFF
>.|TRBJ2-2|TRBD2|TRBV6-2/TRBV6-3
TGTGCCAGCAGTTCCGGGGGGGCCAGGACCGGGGAGCTGTTTTTT
CASSSGGARTGELFF
>few|TRBJ1-1|TRBD1|TRBV5-4
TGTGCCAGCAGCTTCGCTACCGGGACAGTGAGCCACACTGAAGCTTTCTTT
CASSFATGTVSHTEAFF
>many|TRBJ2-6|.|TRBV12-3/TRBV12-4
TGTGCCAGCAGTTTAATGTGGGGCCCCCTTCCGGTCCTGACTTTC
CASSLMWGPLPVLTF
>many|TRBJ2-3|.|TRBV5-1
TGCGCCAGTACCTCCTCGGGCACAGATACGCAGTATTTT
CASTSSGTDTQYF
>few|TRBJ2-3|TRBD2|TRBV7-2
TGTGCCAGCAGCTCAGCGGGGGGGCGAGCGCAGTATTTT
CASSSAGGRAQYF
>.|TRBJ2-3|.|TRBV9
TGTGCCAGCAGCGCTCGGGGGACCTCTACAGATACGCAGTATTTT
CASSARGTSTDTQYF
>.|TRBJ2-1|.|TRBV7-2
TGTGCCAGCAGCCTACGAATAGGGGGGGGCCGGAGGGAGCAGTTCTTC
CASSLRIGGGRREQFF
>few|TRBJ2-5|.|TRBV20-1
TGCAGTGTTAGCGACCGAGAGACCCAGTACTTC
CSVSDRETQYF
>many|TRBJ2-1|.|TRBV9
TGTGCCAGCAGCGCTGGCCCCGGACTCATCAATGAGCAGTTCTTC
CASSAGPGLINEQFF
>.|TRBJ2-7|.|TRBV6-5
TGTGCCAGCAGTTACCAGATATTAGGGGCCGAGCAGTACTTC
CASSYQILGAEQYF
>.|TRBJ2-5|TRBD2|TRBV27
TGTGCCAGCAGTTCCTATAGCGGGGGGGTGCAGACCCAGTACTTC
CASSSYSGGVQTQYF
>few|TRBJ2-2|TRBD2|TRBV11-2
TGTGCCAGCAGAATAGCGGGGAGGAACACCGGGGAGCTGTTTTTT
CASRIAGRNTGELFF
>few|TRBJ2-3|.|TRBV20-1
TGCAGTGCGACTCACGGTCCCCTGTCGTCAGATACGCAGTATTTT
CSATHGPLSSDTQYF
>many|TRBJ1-1|.|TRBV20-1
TGCAGTGCTCCAAACAGGGTGAACACTGAAGCTTTCTTT
CSAPNRVNTEAFF
>few|TRBJ2-5|.|TRBV3-1
TGTGCCAGCAGCCACAGGTACCCCCAAGAGACCCAGTACTTC
CASSHRYPQETQYF
>.|TRBJ2-1|.|TRBV20-1
TGCAGTGCCTCGACAGGACCATCCTACAATGAGCAGTTCTTC
CSASTGPSYNEQFF
>.|TRBJ1-1|TRBD1|TRBV5-1
TGCGCCAGCAGCTTGGCCCCCGGGACAGCGAACACTGAAGCTTTCTTT
CASSLAPGTANTEAFF